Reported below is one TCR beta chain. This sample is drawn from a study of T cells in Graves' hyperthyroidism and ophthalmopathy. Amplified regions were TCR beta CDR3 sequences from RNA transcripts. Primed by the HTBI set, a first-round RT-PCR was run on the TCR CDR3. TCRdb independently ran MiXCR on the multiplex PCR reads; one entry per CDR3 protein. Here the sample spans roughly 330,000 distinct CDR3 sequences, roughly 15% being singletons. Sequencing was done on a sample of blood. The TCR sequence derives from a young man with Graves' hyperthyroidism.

The CDR3 DNA follows: TGTGCCAGCGGAACAGGGATGCAGCCCCAGCATTTT. This gives the protein CASGTGMQPQHF. The chain carries TRBV27 and TRBJ1-5; TRBD1 might be the D (6 bases). CDR1 MNHEY and CDR2 SMNVEV come from the germline V gene (reference sequence). V dropped 8 bases and J dropped 7 bases, with 12 bases sitting between them. The CDR3 is 12 residues long.